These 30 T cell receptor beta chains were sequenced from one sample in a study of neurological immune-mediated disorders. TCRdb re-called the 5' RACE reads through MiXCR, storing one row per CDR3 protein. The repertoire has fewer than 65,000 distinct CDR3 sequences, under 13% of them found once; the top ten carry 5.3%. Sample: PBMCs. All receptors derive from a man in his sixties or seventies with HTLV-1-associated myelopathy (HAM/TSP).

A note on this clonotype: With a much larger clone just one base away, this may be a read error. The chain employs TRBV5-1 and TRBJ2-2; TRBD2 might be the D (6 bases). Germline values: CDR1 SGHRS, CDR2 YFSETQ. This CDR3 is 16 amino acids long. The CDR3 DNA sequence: TGCGCCAGCAGCTTGCCTAGCGACTCGAGCACCTGGGAGCTGTTTTTT. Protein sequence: CASSLPSDSSTWELFF.

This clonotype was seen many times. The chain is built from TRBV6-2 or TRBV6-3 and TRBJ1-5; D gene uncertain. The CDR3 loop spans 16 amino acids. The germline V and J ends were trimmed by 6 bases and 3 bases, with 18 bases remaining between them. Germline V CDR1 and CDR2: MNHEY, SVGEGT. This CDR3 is CASRLNPTRDNQPQHF. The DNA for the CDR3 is TGTGCCAGCAGACTCAACCCCACACGGGACAATCAGCCCCAGCATTTT.

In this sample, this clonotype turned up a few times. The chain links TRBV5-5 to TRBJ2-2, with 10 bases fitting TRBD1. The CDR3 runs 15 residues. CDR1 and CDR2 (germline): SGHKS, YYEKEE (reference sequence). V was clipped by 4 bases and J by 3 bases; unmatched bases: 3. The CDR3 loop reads CASSRGQGYTGELFF. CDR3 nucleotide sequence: TGTGCCAGCAGCAGGGGACAGGGGTACACCGGGGAGCTGTTTTTT.

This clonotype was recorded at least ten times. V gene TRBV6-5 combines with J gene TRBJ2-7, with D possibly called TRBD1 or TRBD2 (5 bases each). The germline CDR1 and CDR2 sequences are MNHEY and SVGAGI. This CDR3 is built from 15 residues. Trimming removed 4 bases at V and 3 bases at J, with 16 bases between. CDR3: CASSSSTGRIYEQYF. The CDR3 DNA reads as TGTGCCAGCAGTTCCTCTACGGGACGGATCTACGAGCAGTACTTC.

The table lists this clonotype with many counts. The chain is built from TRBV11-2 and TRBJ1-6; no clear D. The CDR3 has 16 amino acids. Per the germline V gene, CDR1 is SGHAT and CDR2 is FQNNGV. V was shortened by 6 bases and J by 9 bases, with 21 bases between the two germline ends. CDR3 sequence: CASSLTTGSLVSPLHF. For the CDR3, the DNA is TGTGCCAGCAGTCTTACTACGGGCTCCCTAGTTTCACCCCTCCACTTT.

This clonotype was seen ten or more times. The DNA of the CDR3 is TGTGCCAGCAGCGGGGGGACTAGCGGAAGCTCCTACAATGAGCAGTTCTTC. Its protein product is CASSGGTSGSSYNEQFF. The rearrangement links TRBV9 to TRBJ2-1, with 11 bases identical to TRBD2. V dropped 3 bases and J dropped 0; count of bases not matched to a gene: 5. CDR3 length: 17 residues. Looked up from germline, CDR1 is SGDLS and CDR2 is YYNGEE.

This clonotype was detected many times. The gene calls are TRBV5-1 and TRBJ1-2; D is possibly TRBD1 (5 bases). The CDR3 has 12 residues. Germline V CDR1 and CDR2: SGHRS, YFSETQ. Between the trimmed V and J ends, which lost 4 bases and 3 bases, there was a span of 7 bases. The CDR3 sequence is CASSGGDYGYTF. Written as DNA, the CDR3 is TGCGCCAGCAGCGGGGGGGACTATGGCTACACCTTC.

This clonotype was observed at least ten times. The CDR3 reads CASSPKHEQFF. CDR3 nucleotides: TGTGCCAGCAGCCCCAAACACGAGCAGTTCTTC. The rearrangement joins TRBV16 to TRBJ2-1; D uncertain. V was cut by 4 bases and J by 10 bases, with 8 bases left in between. Germline CDR1 reads KGHSY; CDR2 reads FQNENV. The CDR3 covers 11 residues.

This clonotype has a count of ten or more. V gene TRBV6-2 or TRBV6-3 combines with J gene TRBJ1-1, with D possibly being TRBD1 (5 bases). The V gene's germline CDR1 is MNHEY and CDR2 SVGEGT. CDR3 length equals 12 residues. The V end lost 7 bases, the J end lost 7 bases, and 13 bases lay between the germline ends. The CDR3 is CASIWGNGEAFF. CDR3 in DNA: TGTGCCAGCATCTGGGGGAACGGTGAAGCTTTCTTT.

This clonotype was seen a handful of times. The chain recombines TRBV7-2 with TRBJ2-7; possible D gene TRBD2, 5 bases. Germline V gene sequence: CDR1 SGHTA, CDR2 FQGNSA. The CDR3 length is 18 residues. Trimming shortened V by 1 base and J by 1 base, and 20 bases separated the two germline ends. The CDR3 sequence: CASSLGLGGPGGSYEQYF. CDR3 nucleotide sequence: TGTGCCAGCAGCTTAGGGTTAGGAGGCCCTGGTGGATCCTACGAGCAGTACTTC.

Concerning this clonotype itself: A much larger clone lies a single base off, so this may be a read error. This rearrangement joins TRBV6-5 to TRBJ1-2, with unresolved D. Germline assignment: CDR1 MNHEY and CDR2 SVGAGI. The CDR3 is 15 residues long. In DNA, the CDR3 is TGTGTCAGCAGTGCATTACAGAGGGCAGCGTCCCCTTACACCTTC. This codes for CVSSALQRAASPYTF.

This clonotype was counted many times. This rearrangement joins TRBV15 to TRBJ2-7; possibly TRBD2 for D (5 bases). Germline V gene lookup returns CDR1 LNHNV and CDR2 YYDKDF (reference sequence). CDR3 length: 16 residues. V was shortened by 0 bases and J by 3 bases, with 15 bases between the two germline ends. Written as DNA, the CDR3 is TGTGCCACCAGCAGAGATCTGGCTAGCCGGAACTACGAGCAGTACTTC. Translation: CATSRDLASRNYEQYF.

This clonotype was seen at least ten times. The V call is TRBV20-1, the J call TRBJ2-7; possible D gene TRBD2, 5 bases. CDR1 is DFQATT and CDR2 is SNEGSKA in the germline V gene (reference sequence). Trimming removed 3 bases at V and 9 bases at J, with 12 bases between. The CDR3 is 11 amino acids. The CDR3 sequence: CSASEGPWQYF. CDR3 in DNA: TGCAGTGCTAGTGAGGGCCCTTGGCAGTACTTC.

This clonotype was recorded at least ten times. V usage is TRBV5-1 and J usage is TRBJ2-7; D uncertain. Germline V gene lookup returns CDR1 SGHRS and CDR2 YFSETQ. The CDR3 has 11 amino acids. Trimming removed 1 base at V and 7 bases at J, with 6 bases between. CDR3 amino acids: CASSLSGEQYF. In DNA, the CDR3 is TGCGCCAGCAGCTTGAGTGGAGAGCAGTACTTC.

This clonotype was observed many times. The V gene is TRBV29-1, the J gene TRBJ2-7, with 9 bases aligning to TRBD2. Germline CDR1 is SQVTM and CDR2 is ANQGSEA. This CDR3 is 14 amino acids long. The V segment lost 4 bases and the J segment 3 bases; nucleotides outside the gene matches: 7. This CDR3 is CSVGQGSGSYEQYF. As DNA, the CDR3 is TGCAGCGTTGGACAGGGTAGCGGGAGCTACGAGCAGTACTTC.

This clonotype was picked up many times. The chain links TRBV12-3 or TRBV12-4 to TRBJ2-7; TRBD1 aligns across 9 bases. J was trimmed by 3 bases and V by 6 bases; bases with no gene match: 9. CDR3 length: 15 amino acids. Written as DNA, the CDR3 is TGTGCCAGCAGCCTAGTGGGGACAGGGAACTACGAGCAGTACTTC. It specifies CASSLVGTGNYEQYF.

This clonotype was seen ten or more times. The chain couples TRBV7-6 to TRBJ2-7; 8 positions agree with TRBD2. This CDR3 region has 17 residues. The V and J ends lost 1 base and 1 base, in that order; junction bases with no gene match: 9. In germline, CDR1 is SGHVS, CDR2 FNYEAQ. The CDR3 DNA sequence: TGTGCCAGCAGCTTAGTGCGGTCGGTAGCGGGGTCCTACGAGCAGTACTTC. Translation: CASSLVRSVAGSYEQYF.

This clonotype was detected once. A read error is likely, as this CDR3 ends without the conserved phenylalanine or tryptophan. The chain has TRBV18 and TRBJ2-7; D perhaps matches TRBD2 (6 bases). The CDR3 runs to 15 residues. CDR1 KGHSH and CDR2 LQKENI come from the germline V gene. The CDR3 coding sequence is TGTGCAAGCTCACCCGTATCCGGAGGGGCCTACGAGCAGTACTAC. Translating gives CASSPVSGGAYEQYY.

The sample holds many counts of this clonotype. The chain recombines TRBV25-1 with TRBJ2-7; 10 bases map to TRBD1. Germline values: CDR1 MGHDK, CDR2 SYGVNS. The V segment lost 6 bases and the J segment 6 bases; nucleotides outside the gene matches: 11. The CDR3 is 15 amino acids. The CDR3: CASRRPGTGAGEQYF. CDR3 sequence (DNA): TGTGCCAGCAGACGTCCCGGGACAGGGGCCGGCGAGCAGTACTTC.

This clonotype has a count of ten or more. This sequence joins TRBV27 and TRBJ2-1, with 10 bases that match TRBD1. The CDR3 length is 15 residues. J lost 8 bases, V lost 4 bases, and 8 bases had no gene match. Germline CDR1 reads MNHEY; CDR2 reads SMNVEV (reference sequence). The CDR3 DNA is TGTGCCAGCAGTTGGCCCGGGACAGGGGTATATGAGCAGTTCTTC. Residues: CASSWPGTGVYEQFF.

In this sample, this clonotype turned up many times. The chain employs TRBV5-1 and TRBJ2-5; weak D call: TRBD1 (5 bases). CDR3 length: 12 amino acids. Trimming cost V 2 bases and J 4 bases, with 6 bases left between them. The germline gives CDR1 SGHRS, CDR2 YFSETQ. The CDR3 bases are TGCGCCAGCAGCTTCCAGGGAGAGACCCAGTACTTC. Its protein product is CASSFQGETQYF.

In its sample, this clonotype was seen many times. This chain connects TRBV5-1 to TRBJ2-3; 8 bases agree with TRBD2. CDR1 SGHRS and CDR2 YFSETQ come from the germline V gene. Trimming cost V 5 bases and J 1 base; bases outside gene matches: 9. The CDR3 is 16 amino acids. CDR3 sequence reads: CASSITGREGTDTQYF. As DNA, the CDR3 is TGCGCCAGCAGTATAACCGGGAGGGAAGGCACAGATACGCAGTATTTT.

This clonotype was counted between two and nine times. This CDR3 reads CASNTAENTGELFF. The CDR3 bases are TGTGCCAGCAATACAGCGGAAAACACCGGGGAGCTGTTTTTT. The chain carries TRBV6-2 or TRBV6-3 and TRBJ2-2; TRBD2 is a possible D gene (5 bases). This CDR3 is 14 amino acids long. V was clipped by 7 bases and J by 2 bases, with 11 bases between them. Per the germline V gene, CDR1 is MNHEY and CDR2 is SVGEGT.

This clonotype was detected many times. Here the CDR3 reads CATSDLRQAENEQFF. The CDR3, as DNA: TGTGCCACCAGTGACCTTCGGCAGGCCGAAAATGAGCAGTTCTTC. The rearrangement links TRBV24-1 to TRBJ2-1; D is unresolved. The CDR3 consists of 15 residues. Deletions cut 4 bases from V and 7 bases from J, with 16 bases between. Germline-derived CDR1 and CDR2 are KGHDR and SFDVKD.

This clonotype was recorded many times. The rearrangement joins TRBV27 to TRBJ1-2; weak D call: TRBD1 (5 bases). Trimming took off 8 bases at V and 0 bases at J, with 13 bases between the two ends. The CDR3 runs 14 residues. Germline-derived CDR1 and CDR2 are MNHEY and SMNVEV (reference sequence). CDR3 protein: CASRRDLANYGYTF. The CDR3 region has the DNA TGTGCCAGCCGGCGGGACCTAGCTAACTATGGCTACACCTTC.

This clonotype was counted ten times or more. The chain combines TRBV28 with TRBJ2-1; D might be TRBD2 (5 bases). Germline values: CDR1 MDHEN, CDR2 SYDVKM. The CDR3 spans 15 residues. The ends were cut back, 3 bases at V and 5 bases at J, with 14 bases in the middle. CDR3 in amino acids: CASSLTGLPDNEQFF. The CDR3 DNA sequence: TGTGCCAGCAGTTTGACGGGATTACCCGACAATGAGCAGTTCTTC.

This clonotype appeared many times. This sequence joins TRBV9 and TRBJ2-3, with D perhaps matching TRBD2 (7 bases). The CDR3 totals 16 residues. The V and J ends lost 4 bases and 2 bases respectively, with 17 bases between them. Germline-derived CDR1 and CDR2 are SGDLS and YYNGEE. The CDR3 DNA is TGTGCCAGCAGCCCGAGGGGGGGGGCTCCCACAGATACGCAGTATTTT. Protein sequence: CASSPRGGAPTDTQYF.

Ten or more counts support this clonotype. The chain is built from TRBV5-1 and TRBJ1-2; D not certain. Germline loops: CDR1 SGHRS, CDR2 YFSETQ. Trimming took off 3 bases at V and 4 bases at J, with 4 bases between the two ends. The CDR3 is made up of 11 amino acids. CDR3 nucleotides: TGCGCCAGCAGCTGGGGCTATGGCTACACCTTC. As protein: CASSWGYGYTF.

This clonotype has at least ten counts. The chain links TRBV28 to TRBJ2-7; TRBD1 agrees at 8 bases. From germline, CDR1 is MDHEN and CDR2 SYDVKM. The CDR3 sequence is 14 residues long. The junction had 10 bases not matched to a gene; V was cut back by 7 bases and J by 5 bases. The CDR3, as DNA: TGTGCCAGCACCAAAAACCTCAGGGGGCACGAGCAGTACTTC. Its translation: CASTKNLRGHEQYF.

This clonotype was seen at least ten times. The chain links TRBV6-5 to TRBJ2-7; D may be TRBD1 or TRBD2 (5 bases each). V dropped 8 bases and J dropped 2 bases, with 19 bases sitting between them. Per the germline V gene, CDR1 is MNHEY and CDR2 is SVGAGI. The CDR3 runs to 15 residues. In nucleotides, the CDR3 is TGTGCCAGCCAACCCGACCCCGGGACCGCCTACGAGCAGTACTTC. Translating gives CASQPDPGTAYEQYF.